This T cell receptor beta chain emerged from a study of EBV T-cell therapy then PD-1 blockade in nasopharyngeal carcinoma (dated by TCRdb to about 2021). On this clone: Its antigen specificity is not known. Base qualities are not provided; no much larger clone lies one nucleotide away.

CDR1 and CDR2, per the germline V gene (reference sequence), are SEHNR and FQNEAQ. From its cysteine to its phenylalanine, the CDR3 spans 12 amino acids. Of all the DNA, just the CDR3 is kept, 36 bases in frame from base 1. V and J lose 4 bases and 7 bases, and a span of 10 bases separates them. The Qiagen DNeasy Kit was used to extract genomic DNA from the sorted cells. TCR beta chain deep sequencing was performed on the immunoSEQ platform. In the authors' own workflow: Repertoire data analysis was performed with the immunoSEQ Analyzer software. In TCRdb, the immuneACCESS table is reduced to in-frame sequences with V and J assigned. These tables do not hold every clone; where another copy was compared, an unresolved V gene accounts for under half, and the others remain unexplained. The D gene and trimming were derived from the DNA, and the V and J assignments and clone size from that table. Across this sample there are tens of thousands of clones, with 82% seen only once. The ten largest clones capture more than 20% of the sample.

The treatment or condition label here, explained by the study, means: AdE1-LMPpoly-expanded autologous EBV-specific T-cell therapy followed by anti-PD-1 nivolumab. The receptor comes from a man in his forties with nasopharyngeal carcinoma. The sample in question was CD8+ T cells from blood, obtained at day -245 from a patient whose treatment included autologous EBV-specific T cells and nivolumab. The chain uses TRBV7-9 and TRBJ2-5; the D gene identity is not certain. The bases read TGTGCCAGCAGCTCCAGGTCAGGGACCCAGTACTTC. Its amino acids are CASSSRSGTQYF. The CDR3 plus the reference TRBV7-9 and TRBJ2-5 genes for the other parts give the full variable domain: DTGVSQNPRHKITKRGQNVTFRCDPISEHNRLYWYRQTLGQGPEFLTYFQNEAQLEKSRLLSDRFSAERPKGSFSTLEIQRTEQGDSAMYLCASSSRSGTQYFGPGTRLLVL.